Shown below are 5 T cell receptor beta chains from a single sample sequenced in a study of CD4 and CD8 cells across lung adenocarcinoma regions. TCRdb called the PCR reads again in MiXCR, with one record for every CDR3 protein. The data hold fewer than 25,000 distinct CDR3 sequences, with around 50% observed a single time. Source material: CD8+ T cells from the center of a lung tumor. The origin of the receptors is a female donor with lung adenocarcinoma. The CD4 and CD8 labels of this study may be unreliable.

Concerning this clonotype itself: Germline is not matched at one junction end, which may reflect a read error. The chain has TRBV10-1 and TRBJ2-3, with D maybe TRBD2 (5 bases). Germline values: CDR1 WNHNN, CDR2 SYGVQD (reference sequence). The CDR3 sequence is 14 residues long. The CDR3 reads CASRGVRATDTQYF. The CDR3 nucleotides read TGCGCCAGCAGGGGAGTGCGGGCCACAGATACGCAGTATTTC.

The chain's CDR3 is CAGGSGGWDKKTQYF. For the CDR3, the DNA is TGTGCCGGCGGGTCCGGGGGATGGGACAAAAAGACCCAGTACTTC. This sequence joins TRBV27 and TRBJ2-4; D is tentatively TRBD1 or TRBD2 (6 bases each). Gene TRBJ2-5 matches the end of the DNA better, so the J call may be wrong. Germline V lookup: CDR1 MNHEY, CDR2 SMNVEV (reference sequence). CDR3 length: 15 residues.

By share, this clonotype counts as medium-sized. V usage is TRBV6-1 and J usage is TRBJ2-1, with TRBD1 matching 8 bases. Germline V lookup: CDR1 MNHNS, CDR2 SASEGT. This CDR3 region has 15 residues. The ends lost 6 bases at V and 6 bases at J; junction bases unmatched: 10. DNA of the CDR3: TGTGCCAGCAGGACCTACGACAGGGGCCGCAATGAGCAGTTCTTC. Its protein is CASRTYDRGRNEQFF.

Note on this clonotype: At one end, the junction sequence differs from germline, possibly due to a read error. The DNA of the CDR3 is TGTGCCAGCAGTGGCTACCAGGCCGTGAGCACAGATACGCAGTATTTC. This sequence encodes CASSGYQAVSTDTQYF. The chain links TRBV6-1 to TRBJ2-3; D not certain. Looked up from germline, CDR1 is MNHNS and CDR2 is SASEGT. This CDR3 spans 16 amino acids.

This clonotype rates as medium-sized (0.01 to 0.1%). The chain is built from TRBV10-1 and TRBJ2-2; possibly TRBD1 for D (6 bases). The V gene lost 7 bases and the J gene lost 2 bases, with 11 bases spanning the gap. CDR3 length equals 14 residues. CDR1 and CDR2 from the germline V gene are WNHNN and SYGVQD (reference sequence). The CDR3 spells CASKGHINTGELFF. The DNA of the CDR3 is TGCGCCAGCAAGGGACACATAAACACCGGGGAGCTGTTTTTT.